This T cell receptor beta chain was obtained from a study of vaccination effects on CD4 cells after COVID-19 (dated 2022 in TCRdb). In terms of the full investigation: Each participant got two doses of an mRNA SARS-CoV-2 vaccine, either BNT162b2 or mRNA-1273. The study compared SARS-CoV-2 spike-specific CD4+ TCR repertoires before and after mRNA vaccination in COVID-19 convalescent patients and infection-naive vaccine recipients. The full study included over 8 COVID-19 convalescent patients and a few SARS-CoV-2-naive healthy vaccine recipients. Cultures from other donors in the study were sequenced with the Oncomine TCR Beta short-read assay on an Illumina iSeq 100. The paper as a whole reports these results and caveats: Marked clonal contraction was observed in both infection-induced and vaccine-induced clones at late post-vaccination timepoints, consistent with waning T cell responses. Limitations of the study were the small number of convalescent patients and the absence of early post-infection timepoints. In healthy vaccine recipients, vaccine-induced clones were almost all SARS-CoV-2 mono-reactive, with only 1 of 255 cross-reactive with common cold coronaviruses.

Library creation used the immunoSEQ multiplex PCR assay. DNA from the cultured, isolated CD4+ T cells was subjected to TCR beta CDR3 sequencing. Regarding the original processing steps: Non-productive TCR sequences were removed and reads were trimmed to the CDR3 region, keeping CDR3s of at least 7 amino acids. Antigen-specific clonotypes were identified using the MANAFEST web app by comparison of expansion in peptide wells against reference cultures. To be called positive, a clone needed expansion at FDR<0.05 compared with the reference and with all other wells, an odds ratio greater than 5, and a frequency greater than 0.1% in two replicate wells. Clonotypes significantly expanded in SARS-CoV-2 spike wells and in at least one common cold coronavirus spike condition were defined as cross-reactive. CDR3 similarity was assessed by Levenshtein distance with the stringdist R package, and unrooted trees were built with ape in R 3.6.1. TCRdb carries this immuneACCESS record with in-frame sequences only. Its versions omit some clonotypes, under half of them owing to an unresolved V gene in the studies checked, with the rest unexplained. Clone size and V and J calls were adopted from that table, with D and trimming inferred from the DNA. The sample contains around 30,000 clones, roughly 62% of them found a single time. The ten largest clones represent approximately 29% of the sample.

The germline V gene encodes CDR1 MNHNS and CDR2 SASEGT. V is pared back by 0 bases and J by 0 bases, with 14 bases lying between the germline termini. Inclusive of the bounding cysteine and phenylalanine, the CDR3 is 17 residues long. Left in the record is the CDR3 DNA by itself, 51 bases read in frame from the first base. In the ViraFEST assay, PBMC were stimulated with viral peptide pools, and TCR sequencing was then used to find antigen-specific CD4+ T cell clonotypes based on their expansion. After less than 13 days of culture, CD4+ T cells were isolated with the EasySep CD4+ T cell isolation kit. Healthy vaccine recipients had no prior SARS-CoV-2 infection, confirmed by negative nucleocapsid antibodies before and after vaccination. About 2.2 million PBMC per well were cultured in IMDM with roughly 5% human AB serum, about 9.4 IU/ml IL-2 and gentamicin, plus 10 ug/ml peptides. On days 3 and 7, half of the culture medium was replaced with fresh IL-2-containing medium. Unless noted otherwise, every peptide stimulation condition was grown in triplicate wells. Using Ficoll-Paque Plus gradient centrifugation, PBMC were separated from whole blood and then either used fresh or cryopreserved at -140C. The overlapping peptide pools covered the spike proteins of SARS-CoV-2 and of the common cold coronaviruses HCoV-NL63, HCoV-OC43 and HCoV-229E. Genomic DNA was extracted from cultured CD4+ T cells with the QIAamp micro DNA kit.

Turning to this clone: What this receptor recognizes is not known. Base-call qualities are not available, and no considerably larger clone is one nucleotide away.

The TCR was taken from a human donor who received a COVID-19 vaccine. The sample in question was CD4+ T cells from PBMCs cultured with HCoV-229E spike peptides, obtained before COVID-19 vaccination. According to the study, the label for this sample's cell subset or site signals: HCoV-229E spike overlapping peptide pool stimulation. The chain uses TRBV6-1 and TRBJ1-1, with no confident D gene call. The sequenced DNA is TGTGCCAGCAGTGAAGCAGGGAGAGTCAGCATGAACACTGAAGCTTTCTTT. Its coded protein is CASSEAGRVSMNTEAFF.